This TCR beta chain was documented in a study of blood T cell repertoires in COVID-19. Overall study: In each case, the material was cDNA or gDNA derived from T cells, B-cell-depleted T cells, or PBMCs.

Clones were read by immunoSEQ multiplex PCR, and TCRdb kept only the in-frame ones, dropping some. Of roughly 220,000 clones detected, about nine tenths appear once; the ten largest clones hold more than 3.5%. The CDR3 runs 13 residues. With V trimmed by 5 bases and J by 4 bases, 3 bases remained unmatched. Germline loops: CDR1 SGHRS, CDR2 YFSETQ. A single count supports this clone. Each participant's cohort was designated according to participant-reported clinical history. The sequenced material came from PBMCs or T cells enriched from blood (not recorded which). The sequence came from a woman in her thirties or forties with acute COVID-19. The V and J genes are TRBV5-1 and TRBJ1-1; 9 bases are shared with TRBD1. In nucleotides, the CDR3 is TGCGCCAGCAGGCCGACAGGGGGCACTGAAGCTTTCTTT. This sequence encodes CASRPTGGTEAFF.